This T cell receptor (beta chain) derives from a study of T cell changes during pregnancy in multiple sclerosis. TCRdb's copy holds only in-frame clones and misses some; the assay was immunoSEQ multiplex PCR. The sample includes roughly 90,000 clones, about 94% seen only once; the top ten take approximately 2.2%. The CDR3 is made up of 14 amino acids. The germline V gene encodes CDR1 MDHEN and CDR2 SYDVKM. V was pared by 5 bases and J by 2 bases, with 4 bases of the junction left unmatched. The sequence was obtained from a female donor with multiple sclerosis, enrolled in a pregnancy study. Here the sequenced sample was peripheral blood, taken in the third trimester of pregnancy. The chain couples TRBV28 to TRBJ2-7; TRBD1 matches at 9 bases. The CDR3 loop reads CASSPGTGTYEQYF. The CDR3 DNA is TGTGCCAGCAGTCCCGGGACAGGGACCTACGAGCAGTACTTC.